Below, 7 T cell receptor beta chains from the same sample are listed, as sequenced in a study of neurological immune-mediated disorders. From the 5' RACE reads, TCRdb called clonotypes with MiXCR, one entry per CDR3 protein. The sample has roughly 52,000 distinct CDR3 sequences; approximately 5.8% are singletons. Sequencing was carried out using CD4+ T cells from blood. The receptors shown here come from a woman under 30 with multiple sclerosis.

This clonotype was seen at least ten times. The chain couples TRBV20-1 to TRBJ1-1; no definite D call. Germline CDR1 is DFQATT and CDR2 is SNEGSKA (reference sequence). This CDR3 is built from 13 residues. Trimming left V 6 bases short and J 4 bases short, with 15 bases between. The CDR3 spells CSAYGGRFTEAFF. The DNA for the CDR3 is TGCAGTGCCTATGGAGGGCGGTTCACTGAAGCTTTCTTT.

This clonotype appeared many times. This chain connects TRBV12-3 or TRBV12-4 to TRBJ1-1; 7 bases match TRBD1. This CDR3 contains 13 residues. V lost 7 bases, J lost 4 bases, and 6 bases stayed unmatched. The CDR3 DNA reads TGTGCCAGCAAACCGACAGGGTCCACTGAAGCTTTCTTT. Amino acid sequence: CASKPTGSTEAFF.

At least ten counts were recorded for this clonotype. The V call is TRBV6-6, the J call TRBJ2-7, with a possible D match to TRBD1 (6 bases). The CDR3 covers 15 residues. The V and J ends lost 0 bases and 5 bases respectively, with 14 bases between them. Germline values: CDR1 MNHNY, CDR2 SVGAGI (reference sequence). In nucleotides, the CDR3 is TGTGCCAGCAGTTACTCCAACAGGGCACGTGACGAGCAGTACTTC. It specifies CASSYSNRARDEQYF.

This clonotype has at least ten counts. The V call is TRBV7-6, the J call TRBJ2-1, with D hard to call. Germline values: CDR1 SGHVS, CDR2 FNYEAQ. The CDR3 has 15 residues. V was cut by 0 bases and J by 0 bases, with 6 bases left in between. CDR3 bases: TGTGCCAGCAGCTTAGCCATAAGCTCCTACAATGAGCAGTTCTTC. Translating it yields CASSLAISSYNEQFF.

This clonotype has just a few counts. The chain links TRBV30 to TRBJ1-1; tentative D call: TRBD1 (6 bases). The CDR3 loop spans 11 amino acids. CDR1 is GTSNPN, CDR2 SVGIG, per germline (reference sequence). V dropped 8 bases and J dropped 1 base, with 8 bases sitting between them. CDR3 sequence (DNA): TGTGCCCAGGGACAGAACACTGAAGCTTTCTTT. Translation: CAQGQNTEAFF.

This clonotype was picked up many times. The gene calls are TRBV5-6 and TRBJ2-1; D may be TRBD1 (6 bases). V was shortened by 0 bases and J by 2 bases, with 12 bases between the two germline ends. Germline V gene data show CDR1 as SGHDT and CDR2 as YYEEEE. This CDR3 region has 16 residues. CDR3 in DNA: TGTGCCAGCAGCTTGGGTGGGGGCGCGACCTACAATGAGCAGTTCTTC. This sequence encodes CASSLGGGATYNEQFF.

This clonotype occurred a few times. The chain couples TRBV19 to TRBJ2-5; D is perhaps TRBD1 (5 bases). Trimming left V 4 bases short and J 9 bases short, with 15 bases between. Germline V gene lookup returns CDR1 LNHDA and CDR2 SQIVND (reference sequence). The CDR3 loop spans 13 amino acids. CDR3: CASSKDDRLSQYF. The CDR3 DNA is TGTGCCAGTAGTAAGGACGACAGATTGTCCCAGTACTTC.